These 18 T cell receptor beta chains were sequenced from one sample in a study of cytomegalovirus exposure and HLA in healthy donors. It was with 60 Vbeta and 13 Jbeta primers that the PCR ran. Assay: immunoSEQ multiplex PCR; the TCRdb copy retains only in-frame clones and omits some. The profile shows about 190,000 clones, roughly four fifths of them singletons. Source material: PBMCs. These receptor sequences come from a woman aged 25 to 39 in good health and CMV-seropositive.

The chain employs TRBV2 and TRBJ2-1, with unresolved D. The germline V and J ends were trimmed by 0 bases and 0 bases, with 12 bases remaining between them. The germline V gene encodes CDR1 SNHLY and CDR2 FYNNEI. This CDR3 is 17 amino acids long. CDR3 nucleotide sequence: TGTGCCAGCAGTGAAGCGCTTCGAGTGAGCTCCTACAATGAGCAGTTCTTC. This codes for CASSEALRVSSYNEQFF.

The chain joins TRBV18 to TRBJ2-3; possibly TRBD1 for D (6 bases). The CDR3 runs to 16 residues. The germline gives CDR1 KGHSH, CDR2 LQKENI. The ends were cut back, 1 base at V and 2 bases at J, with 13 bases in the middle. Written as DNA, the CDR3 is TGTGCCAGCTCACCACTGGACAGATTTAACACAGATACGCAGTATTTT. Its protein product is CASSPLDRFNTDTQYF.

The CDR3 DNA reads as TGTGCCACCAGGGGACATCTGAACACTGAAGCTTTCTTT. This codes for CATRGHLNTEAFF. The rearrangement uses TRBV6-6 and TRBJ1-1; possible D gene TRBD1, 6 bases. V was clipped by 10 bases and J by 0 bases, with 12 bases between them. This CDR3 region has 13 residues. Germline V gene sequence: CDR1 MNHNY, CDR2 SVGAGI (reference sequence).

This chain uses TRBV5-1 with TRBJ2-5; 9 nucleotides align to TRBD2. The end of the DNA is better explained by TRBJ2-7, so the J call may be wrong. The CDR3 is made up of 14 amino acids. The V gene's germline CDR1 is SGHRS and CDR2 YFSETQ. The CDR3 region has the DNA TGCGCCAGCAGCTTGGAAGTAGCGGGGGCCGAGCAGTACTTC. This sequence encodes CASSLEVAGAEQYF.

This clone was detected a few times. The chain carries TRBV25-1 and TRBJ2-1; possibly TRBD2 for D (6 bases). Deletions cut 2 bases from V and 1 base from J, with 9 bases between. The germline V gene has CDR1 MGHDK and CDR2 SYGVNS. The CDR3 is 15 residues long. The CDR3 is CASSESGLSYNEQFF. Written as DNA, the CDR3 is TGTGCCAGCAGTGAAAGCGGGTTGTCCTACAATGAGCAGTTCTTC. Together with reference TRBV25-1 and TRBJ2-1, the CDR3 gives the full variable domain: EADIYQTPRYLVIGTGKKITLECSQTMGHDKMYWYQQDPGMELHLIHYSYGVNSTEKGDLSSESTVSRIRTEHFPLTLESARPSHTSQYLCASSESGLSYNEQFFGPGTRLTVL.

The CDR3 coding sequence is TGTGCCAGCAGCCCTACCGGGACAGGGGGCGCATATGGCTACACCTTC. Translation gives CASSPTGTGGAYGYTF. The V and J genes are TRBV11-2 and TRBJ1-2, with 12 bases aligning to TRBD1. With V trimmed by 5 bases and J by 5 bases, 9 bases remained unmatched. The CDR3 totals 16 residues. Germline assignment: CDR1 SGHAT and CDR2 FQNNGV.

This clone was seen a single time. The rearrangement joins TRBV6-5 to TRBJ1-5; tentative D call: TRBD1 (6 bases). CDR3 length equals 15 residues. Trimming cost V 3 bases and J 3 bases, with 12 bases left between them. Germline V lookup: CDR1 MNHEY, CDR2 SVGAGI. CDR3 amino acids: CASSYTDSNNQPQHF. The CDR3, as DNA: TGTGCCAGCAGTTATACGGACAGCAACAATCAGCCCCAGCATTTT.

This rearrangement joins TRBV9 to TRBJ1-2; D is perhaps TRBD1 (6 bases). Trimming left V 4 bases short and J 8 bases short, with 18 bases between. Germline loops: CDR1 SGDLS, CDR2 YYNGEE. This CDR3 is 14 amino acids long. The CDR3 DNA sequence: TGTGCCAGCAGCCCTCGGTCGGGGGGCGGAGGCTACACCTTC. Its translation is CASSPRSGGGGYTF.

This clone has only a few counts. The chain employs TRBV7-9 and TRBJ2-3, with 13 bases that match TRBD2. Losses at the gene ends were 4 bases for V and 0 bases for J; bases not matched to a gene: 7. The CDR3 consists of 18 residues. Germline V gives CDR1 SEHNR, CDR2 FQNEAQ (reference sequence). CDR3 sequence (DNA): TGTGCCAGCAGCTCGGGACTAGCGGGATCGGGGAGCACAGATACGCAGTATTTT. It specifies CASSSGLAGSGSTDTQYF.

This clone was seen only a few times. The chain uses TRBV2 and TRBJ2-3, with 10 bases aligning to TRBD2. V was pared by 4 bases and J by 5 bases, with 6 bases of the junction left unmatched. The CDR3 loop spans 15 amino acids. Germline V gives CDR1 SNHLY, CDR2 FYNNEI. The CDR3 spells CASSALAGVVDTQYF. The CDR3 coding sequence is TGTGCCAGCAGTGCCCTAGCGGGAGTTGTAGATACGCAGTATTTT.

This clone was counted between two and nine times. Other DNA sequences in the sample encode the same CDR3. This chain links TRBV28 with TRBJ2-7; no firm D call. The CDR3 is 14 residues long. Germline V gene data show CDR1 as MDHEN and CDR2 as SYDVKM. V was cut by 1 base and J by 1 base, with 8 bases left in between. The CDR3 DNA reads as TGTGCCAGCAGTTTATTTGGCGGTTCCTACGAGCAGTACTTC. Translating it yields CASSLFGGSYEQYF.

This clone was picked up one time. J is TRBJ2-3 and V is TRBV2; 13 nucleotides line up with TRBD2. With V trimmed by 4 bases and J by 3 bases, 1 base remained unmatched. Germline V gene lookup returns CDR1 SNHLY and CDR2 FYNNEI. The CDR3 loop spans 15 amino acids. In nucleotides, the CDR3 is TGTGCCAGCAGTGGGACTAGCGGGAGTACAGATACGCAGTATTTT. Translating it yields CASSGTSGSTDTQYF.

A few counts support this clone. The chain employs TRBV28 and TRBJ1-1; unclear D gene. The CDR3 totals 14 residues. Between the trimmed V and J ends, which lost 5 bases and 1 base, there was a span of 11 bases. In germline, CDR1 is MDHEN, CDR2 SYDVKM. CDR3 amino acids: CASSNTWANTEAFF. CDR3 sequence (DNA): TGTGCCAGCAGTAATACTTGGGCGAACACTGAAGCTTTCTTT.

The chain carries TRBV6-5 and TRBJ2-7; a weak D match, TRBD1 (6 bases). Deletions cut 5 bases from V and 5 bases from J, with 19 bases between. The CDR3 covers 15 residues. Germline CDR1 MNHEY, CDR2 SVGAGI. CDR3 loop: CASSAAGKGVNEQYF. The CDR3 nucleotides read TGTGCCAGCAGTGCCGCCGGGAAGGGGGTCAACGAGCAGTACTTC.

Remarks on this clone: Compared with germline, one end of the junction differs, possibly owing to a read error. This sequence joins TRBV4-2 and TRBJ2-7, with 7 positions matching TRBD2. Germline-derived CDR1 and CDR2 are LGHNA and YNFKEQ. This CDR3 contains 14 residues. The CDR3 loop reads CASSHTSGTYERYF. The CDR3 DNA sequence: TGTGCCAGCAGCCATACGAGCGGGACCTACGAGCGGTACTTC.

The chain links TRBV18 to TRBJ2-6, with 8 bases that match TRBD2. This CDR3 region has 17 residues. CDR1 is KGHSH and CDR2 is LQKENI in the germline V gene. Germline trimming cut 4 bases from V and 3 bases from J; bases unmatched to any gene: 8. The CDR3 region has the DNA TGTGCCAGCTCACTGCCGGGGGGGCGGCTTGGGGCCAACGTCCTGACTTTC. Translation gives CASSLPGGRLGANVLTF.

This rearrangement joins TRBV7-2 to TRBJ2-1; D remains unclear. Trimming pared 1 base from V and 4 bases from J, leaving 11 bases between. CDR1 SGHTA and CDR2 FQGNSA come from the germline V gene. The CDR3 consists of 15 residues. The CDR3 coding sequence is TGTGCCAGCAGCTTAGATGTTGCGGAGTACAATGAGCAGTTCTTC. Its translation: CASSLDVAEYNEQFF.

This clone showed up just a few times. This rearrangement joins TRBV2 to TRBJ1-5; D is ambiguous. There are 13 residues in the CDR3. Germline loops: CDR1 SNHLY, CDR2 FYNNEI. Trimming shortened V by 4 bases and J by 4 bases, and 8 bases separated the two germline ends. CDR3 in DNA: TGTGCCAGCAGTGGGACGGGAAATCAGCCCCAGCATTTT. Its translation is CASSGTGNQPQHF.